The present TCR beta chain was sequenced within a study of T cell responses to AZD1222 COVID-19 vaccine. General study points: None of the repertoires were sampled until the peak T cell response had passed. Clonal diversity may have been underestimated in mostly white British donors.

Some clones are missing from TCRdb's copy, which holds only in-frame ones; the method was immunoSEQ multiplex PCR. The sample contains 100,000 to 150,000 clones, more than 70% of which appear only once. Concerning this clone itself: Its antigen is as yet unknown.

This receptor was identified in an adult in good health. The starting material was peripheral blood, obtained on day 0 of AZD1222 vaccination.

The CDR3 nucleotides read TGTGCCAGTCTGGGACAGACCTCCTACGAGCAGTACTTC. Translated, it gives CASLGQTSYEQYF. V and J are TRBV19 and TRBJ2-7; 7 bases line up with TRBD1. The ends lost 8 bases at V and 0 bases at J; junction bases unmatched: 4. The CDR3 contains 13 residues. From germline, CDR1 is LNHDA and CDR2 SQIVND (reference sequence). The whole variable domain, filled in from reference TRBV19 and TRBJ2-7, reads DGGITQSPKYLFRKEGQNVTLSCEQNLNHDAMYWYRQDPGQGLRLIYYSQIVNDFQKGDIAEGYSVSREKKESFPLTVTSAQKNPTAFYLCASLGQTSYEQYFGPGTRLTVT.